The present entry profiles one T cell receptor (beta chain) with its context. Its specificity is unknown. Sequencing used immunoSEQ multiplex PCR; TCRdb keeps in-frame clones, though not all of them. The table has fewer than 110,000 clones, more than 70% seen once. Per germline, CDR1 KGHSH and CDR2 LQKENI. The CDR3 spans 12 residues. Losses at the gene ends were 3 bases for V and 7 bases for J; bases not matched to a gene: 2. These data belong to a study of T cell responses to AZD1222 COVID-19 vaccine. Overall study results and limits: Spike-specific TCR breadth and depth grew following two AZD1222 doses. Among the donors, most were white British and more were female, and clonal diversity was possibly underestimated.

This clonotype was obtained from an adult in good health. The rearrangement uses TRBV18 and TRBJ1-1; TRBD1 matches at 7 bases. The input for sequencing was peripheral blood, taken on day 0 of AZD1222 vaccination. The CDR3 is CASSPNRGEAFF. The CDR3 DNA is TGTGCCAGCTCACCGAACAGGGGTGAAGCTTTCTTT.